These 18 T cell receptor beta chains share one sample of origin, sequenced in a study of PD-1 blockade in classical Hodgkin lymphoma. Regarding time point: newly diagnosed, previously untreated cHL patient sample. Sequencing was performed with immunoSEQ multiplex PCR; in TCRdb, only in-frame clones are kept and a portion is missing. The top ten hold roughly 2.5% of the sample, which has 30,000 to 35,000 clones, approximately 94% seen once. The specimen sequenced was peripheral blood mononuclear cells (PBMCs). The receptor source for this set is a human donor with classical Hodgkin lymphoma.

The chain is built from TRBV11-2 and TRBJ2-7; D is perhaps TRBD1 (6 bases). The CDR3 contains 15 residues. Germline CDR1 and CDR2: SGHAT and FQNNGV. The V end was cut by 3 bases, the J end by 3 bases, with 15 bases between. CDR3: CASSFLLRGNYEQYF. The CDR3 nucleotides are TGTGCCAGCAGCTTTCTTTTGAGGGGGAACTACGAGCAGTACTTC.

This chain uses TRBV14 with TRBJ1-1; D is undetermined. CDR3 size: 16 residues. Germline lookup yields CDR1 SGHDN and CDR2 FVKESK. V was shortened by 2 bases and J by 4 bases, with 17 bases between the two germline ends. CDR3 sequence: CASSQLQWSLSTEAFF. The CDR3 DNA reads as TGTGCCAGCAGCCAACTTCAATGGAGTTTGAGCACTGAAGCTTTCTTT.

This rearrangement joins TRBV5-4 to TRBJ1-2, with TRBD1 matching over 7 bases. Germline V gene data show CDR1 as SGHNT and CDR2 as YYREEE (reference sequence). CDR3 length: 15 amino acids. With 4 bases clipped from V and 0 bases from J, the junction kept 6 bases outside the gene matches. The CDR3 nucleotides read TGTGCCAGCAGCACCCGACAGGGTCCTAACTATGGCTACACCTTC. Translating gives CASSTRQGPNYGYTF.

The rearrangement links TRBV4-1 to TRBJ1-2; unclear D gene. Germline V gene sequence: CDR1 MGHRA, CDR2 YSYEKL. CDR3 length: 11 residues. V dropped 6 bases and J dropped 5 bases, with 7 bases sitting between them. CDR3: CASSGPYGYTF. CDR3 bases: TGCGCCAGCAGTGGGCCTTATGGCTACACCTTC.

This clone was counted a few times. The J gene is TRBJ1-5, the V gene TRBV27; tentatively, D is TRBD1 (5 bases). Germline lookup yields CDR1 MNHEY and CDR2 SMNVEV (reference sequence). Between the trimmed V and J ends, which lost 3 bases and 5 bases, there was a span of 8 bases. There are 13 residues in the CDR3. The CDR3 DNA follows: TGTGCCAGCAGTTTTACGGGGGATCAGCCCCAGCATTTT. Encoded protein: CASSFTGDQPQHF.

V gene TRBV15 combines with J gene TRBJ1-2; D unresolved. Germline-derived CDR1 and CDR2 are LNHNV and YYDKDF (reference sequence). Deletions cut 7 bases from V and 4 bases from J, with 13 bases between. The CDR3 runs to 13 residues. The CDR3 nucleotides are TGTGCCACCACCCCGACCGTCGGCTATGGCTACACCTTC. It codes for CATTPTVGYGYTF.

This chain links TRBV28 with TRBJ1-6; D is possibly TRBD1 (5 bases). Trimming left V 3 bases short and J 5 bases short, with 23 bases between. Germline CDR1 is MDHEN and CDR2 is SYDVKM. The length of the CDR3 is 19 residues. CDR3 amino acids: CASSFHGDRGLGDNSPLHF. The CDR3 DNA is TGTGCCAGCAGTTTTCATGGTGATCGGGGGTTGGGAGATAATTCACCCCTCCACTTT.

The chain couples TRBV6-6 to TRBJ2-5; D is unresolved. The CDR3 is made up of 11 amino acids. Germline lookup yields CDR1 MNHNY and CDR2 SVGAGI (reference sequence). Trimming removed 6 bases at V and 2 bases at J, with 4 bases between. The CDR3 is CASSQQETQYF. CDR3 bases: TGTGCCAGCAGCCAGCAAGAGACCCAGTACTTC.

The chain carries TRBV7-2 and TRBJ2-1; weak D call: TRBD1 (5 bases). CDR3 length equals 13 residues. Germline V gene data show CDR1 as SGHTA and CDR2 as FQGNSA. V gave up 3 bases and J gave up 5 bases, with 8 bases separating them. CDR3 nucleotide sequence: TGTGCCAGCAGCTTCGCAGGGAACAATGAGCAGTTCTTC. Translated: CASSFAGNNEQFF.

The chain couples TRBV6-1 to TRBJ1-5, with 8 bases fitting TRBD1. Germline V gives CDR1 MNHNS, CDR2 SASEGT. CDR3 length equals 15 residues. The V segment lost 1 base and the J segment 7 bases; nucleotides outside the gene matches: 6. CDR3 protein: CASSEGTGRGQPQHF. CDR3 sequence (DNA): TGTGCCAGCAGTGAAGGGACAGGGAGAGGGCAGCCCCAGCATTTT.

This chain joins TRBV10-3 and TRBJ2-2, with 7 bases matching TRBD2. The CDR3 runs 15 residues. Germline-derived CDR1 and CDR2 are ENHRY and SYGVKD. J gave up 3 bases and V 10 bases, and 11 bases lay outside the gene matches. The chain's CDR3 is CATSLGRGYTGELFF. The DNA for the CDR3 is TGTGCCACAAGCTTAGGGAGGGGATACACCGGGGAGCTGTTTTTT.

The V and J genes are TRBV28 and TRBJ2-5; 9 bases line up with TRBD2. The CDR3 covers 16 residues. The germline V gene has CDR1 MDHEN and CDR2 SYDVKM. V gave up 2 bases and J gave up 5 bases; unmatched junction bases: 9. CDR3 sequence reads: CASSLGAGGPVETQYF. The CDR3 region has the DNA TGTGCCAGCAGTTTAGGGGCGGGAGGGCCTGTGGAGACCCAGTACTTC.

V is TRBV2 and J is TRBJ2-5; 11 bases fit TRBD2. The CDR3 runs to 13 residues. Germline CDR1 and CDR2: SNHLY and FYNNEI. V was clipped by 9 bases and J by 1 base; unmatched bases: 1. The CDR3 DNA sequence: TGTGCCAGGGGGACTAGCGGCCAAGAGACCCAGTACTTC. Its translation: CARGTSGQETQYF.

The J gene is TRBJ1-1, the V gene TRBV28, with D possibly being TRBD1 (6 bases). This CDR3 has 13 residues. Trimming took off 5 bases at V and 4 bases at J, with 11 bases between the two ends. The germline V gene has CDR1 MDHEN and CDR2 SYDVKM. This CDR3 reads CASSTIGGTEAFF. The CDR3 DNA reads TGTGCCAGCAGTACAATAGGGGGCACTGAAGCTTTCTTT.

This clone was counted between two and nine times. V is TRBV6-1 and J is TRBJ2-5; 8 bases fit TRBD2. Unmatched junction bases numbered 5, after V lost 3 bases and J lost 5 bases. Germline CDR1 and CDR2: MNHNS and SASEGT. The CDR3 spans 14 residues. This chain's CDR3 is CASSDYSGAETQYF. The CDR3 bases are TGTGCCAGCAGTGATTATAGCGGGGCGGAGACCCAGTACTTC.

The J gene is TRBJ1-2, the V gene TRBV27; tentative D call: TRBD1 (6 bases). The CDR3 consists of 13 residues. V was shortened by 3 bases and J by 5 bases, with 10 bases between the two germline ends. Germline CDR1 and CDR2: MNHEY and SMNVEV (reference sequence). The CDR3 loop reads CASSFGRGYGYTF. CDR3 in DNA: TGTGCCAGCAGTTTTGGCAGGGGATATGGCTACACCTTC.

CDR3 coding DNA: TGCGCCAGCAGCTTGGCGGGACGGACTAGCTACAATGAGCAGTTCTTC. Translating it yields CASSLAGRTSYNEQFF. The chain has TRBV5-1 and TRBJ2-1; TRBD2 agrees at 7 bases. Germline-derived CDR1 and CDR2 are SGHRS and YFSETQ. Trimming at V came to 0 bases and at J to 3 bases, leaving 6 bases not matched to a gene. This CDR3 has 16 amino acids.

The rearrangement links TRBV20-1 to TRBJ2-7, with 10 bases matching TRBD1. This CDR3 contains 9 residues. CDR1 is DFQATT, CDR2 SNEGSKA, per germline (reference sequence). Trimming at V came to 5 bases and at J to 12 bases, leaving 1 base not matched to a gene. The CDR3 DNA sequence: TGCAGTGCTGGGACAGGGGTGTACTTC. This sequence encodes CSAGTGVYF.